This entry is about one T cell receptor (beta chain). The record originates from a study of shared clonotypes between healthy human individuals. The CDR3 contains 12 residues. Germline V gene data show CDR1 as SNHLY and CDR2 as FYNNEI. V lost 6 bases, J lost 4 bases, and 9 bases lay in between. Produced via immunoSEQ multiplex PCR; TCRdb's table is partial and in-frame only. The sample yields some 2.1 million clones, just under 95% seen once. Naive CD8 populations comprised CD45RO-negative cells positively selected for CCR7, excluding terminally differentiated effector memory CD45RA+ cells. The chain is built from TRBV2 and TRBJ2-5; D assignment may be TRBD1 or TRBD2 (5 bases each). Sequencing was performed on naive CD8+ T cells sorted from blood. The sequence derives from a man between 18 and 29 years old in good health. Here the CDR3 DNA reads TGTGCCAGCAGCGGGACGGTAGAGACCCAGTACTTC. The encoded protein is CASSGTVETQYF.